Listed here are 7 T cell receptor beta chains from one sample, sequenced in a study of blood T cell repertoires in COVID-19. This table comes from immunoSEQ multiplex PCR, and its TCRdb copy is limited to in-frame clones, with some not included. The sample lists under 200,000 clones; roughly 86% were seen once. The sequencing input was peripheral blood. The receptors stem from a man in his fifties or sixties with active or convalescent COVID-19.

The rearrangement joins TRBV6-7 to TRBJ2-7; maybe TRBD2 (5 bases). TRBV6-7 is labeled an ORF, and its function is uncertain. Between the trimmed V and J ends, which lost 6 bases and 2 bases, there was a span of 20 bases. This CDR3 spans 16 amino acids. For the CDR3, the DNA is TGTGCCAGCAGCTCACCGGGCGGGTCCGAAACCTACGAGCAGTACTTC. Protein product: CASSSPGGSETYEQYF.

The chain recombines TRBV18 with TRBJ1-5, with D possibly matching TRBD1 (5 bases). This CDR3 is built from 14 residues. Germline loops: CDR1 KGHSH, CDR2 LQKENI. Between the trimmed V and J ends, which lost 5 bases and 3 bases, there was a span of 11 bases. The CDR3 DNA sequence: TGTGCCAGCTCAATCGGCGGGACCAATCAGCCCCAGCATTTT. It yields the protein CASSIGGTNQPQHF.

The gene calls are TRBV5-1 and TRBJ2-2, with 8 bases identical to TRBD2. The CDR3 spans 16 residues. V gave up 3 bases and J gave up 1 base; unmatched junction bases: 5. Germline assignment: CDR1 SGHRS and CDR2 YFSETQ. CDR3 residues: CASSSQTSENTGELFF. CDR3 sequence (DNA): TGCGCCAGCAGCTCTCAGACTAGCGAGAACACCGGGGAGCTGTTTTTT.

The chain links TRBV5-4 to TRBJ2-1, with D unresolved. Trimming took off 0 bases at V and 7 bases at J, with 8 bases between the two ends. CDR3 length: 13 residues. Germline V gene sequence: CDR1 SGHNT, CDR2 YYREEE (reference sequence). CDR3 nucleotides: TGTGCCAGCAGCTTGGTACTGGAGAATGAGCAGTTCTTC. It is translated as CASSLVLENEQFF.

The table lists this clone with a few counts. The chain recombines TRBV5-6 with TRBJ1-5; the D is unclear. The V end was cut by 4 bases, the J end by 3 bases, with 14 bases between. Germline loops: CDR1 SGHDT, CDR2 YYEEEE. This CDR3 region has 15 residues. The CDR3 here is CASSPGLGLNQPQHF. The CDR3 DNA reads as TGTGCCAGCAGCCCTGGATTGGGCCTCAATCAGCCCCAGCATTTT.

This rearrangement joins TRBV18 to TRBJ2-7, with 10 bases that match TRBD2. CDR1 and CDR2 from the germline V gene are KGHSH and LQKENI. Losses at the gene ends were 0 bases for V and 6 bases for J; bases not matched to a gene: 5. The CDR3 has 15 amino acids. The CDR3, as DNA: TGTGCCAGCTCACCACCGTCTAGCGGGAGATTCGAGCAGTACTTC. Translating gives CASSPPSSGRFEQYF.

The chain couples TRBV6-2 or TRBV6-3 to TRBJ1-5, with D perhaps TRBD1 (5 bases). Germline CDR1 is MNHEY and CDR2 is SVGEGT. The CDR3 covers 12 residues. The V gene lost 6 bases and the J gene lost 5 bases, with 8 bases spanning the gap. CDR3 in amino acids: CASSDSYQPQHF. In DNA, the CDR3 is TGTGCCAGCAGCGACAGTTATCAGCCCCAGCATTTT.